This T cell receptor (beta chain) was observed in a study of naive and memory T cell subsets. Study-wide results and caveats: Potentially, T cell activation and differentiation skew this RNA-based measurement.

This CDR3 spans 15 amino acids. From germline, CDR1 is DFQATT and CDR2 SNEGSKA (reference sequence). V lost 5 bases to trimming and J lost 7 bases, with 20 bases between them. A UMI-containing oligonucleotide was joined by 3' ligation to the TCR cDNA template. Cells were not sorted; total RNA input targeted about 1 to 1,100 ng. Note on this clonotype: Its antigen is still unknown.

The SP2 primer and nested alpha and beta constant region primers amplified ligated cDNA in four rounds. Blood and skin TCR RNA was reverse transcribed with alpha and beta constant primers. Via MiXCR, TCRdb re-called the 5' RACE reads, giving one row per CDR3 protein. The sample lists 58,000 or so distinct CDR3 sequences, roughly 7.5% occurring once. The V call is TRBV20-1, the J call TRBJ1-4, with D possibly TRBD1 on 6 matching bases. The clonotype was recovered from a female donor in good health. The CDR3 sequence: CSADGRRGRREKLFF. DNA for the CDR3: TGCAGTGCTGACGGTCGTCGGGGGCGCCGTGAAAAACTGTTTTTT.